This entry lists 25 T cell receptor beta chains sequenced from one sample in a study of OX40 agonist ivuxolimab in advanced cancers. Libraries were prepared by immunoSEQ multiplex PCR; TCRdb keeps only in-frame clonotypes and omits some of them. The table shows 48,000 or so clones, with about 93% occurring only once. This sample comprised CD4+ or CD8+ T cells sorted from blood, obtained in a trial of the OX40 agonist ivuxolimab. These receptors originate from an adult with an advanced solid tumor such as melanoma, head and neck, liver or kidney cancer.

This chain's CDR3 is CVQQEGINYGYTF. The DNA for the CDR3 is TGTGTCCAGCAAGAGGGAATTAACTATGGCTACACCTTC. The genes are TRBV2 and TRBJ1-2; unclear D gene. This CDR3 has 13 residues. Germline lookup yields CDR1 SNHLY and CDR2 FYNNEI.

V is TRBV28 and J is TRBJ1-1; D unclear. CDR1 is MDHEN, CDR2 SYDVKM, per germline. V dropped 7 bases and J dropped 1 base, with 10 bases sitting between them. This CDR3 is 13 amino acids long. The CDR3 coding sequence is TGTGCCAGCACCGACGTGTGGAACACTGAAGCTTTCTTT. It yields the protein CASTDVWNTEAFF.

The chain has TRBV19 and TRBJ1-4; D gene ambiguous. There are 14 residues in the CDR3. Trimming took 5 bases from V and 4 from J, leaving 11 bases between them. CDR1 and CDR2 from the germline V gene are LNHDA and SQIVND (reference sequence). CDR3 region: CASSARGYNEKLFF. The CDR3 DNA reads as TGTGCCAGTAGTGCGCGCGGGTATAATGAAAAACTGTTTTTT.

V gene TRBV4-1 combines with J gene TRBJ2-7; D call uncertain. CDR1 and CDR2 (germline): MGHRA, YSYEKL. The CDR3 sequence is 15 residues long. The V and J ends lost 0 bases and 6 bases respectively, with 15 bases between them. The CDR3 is CASSQDLATAAEQYF. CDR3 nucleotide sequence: TGCGCCAGCAGCCAAGATCTTGCGACGGCGGCCGAGCAGTACTTC.

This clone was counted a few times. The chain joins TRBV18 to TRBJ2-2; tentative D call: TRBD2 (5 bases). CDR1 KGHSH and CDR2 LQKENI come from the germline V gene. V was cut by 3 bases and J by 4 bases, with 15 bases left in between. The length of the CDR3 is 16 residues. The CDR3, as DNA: TGTGCCAGCTCACCCTTGAGGGATAAGGTCACCGGGGAGCTGTTTTTT. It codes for CASSPLRDKVTGELFF.

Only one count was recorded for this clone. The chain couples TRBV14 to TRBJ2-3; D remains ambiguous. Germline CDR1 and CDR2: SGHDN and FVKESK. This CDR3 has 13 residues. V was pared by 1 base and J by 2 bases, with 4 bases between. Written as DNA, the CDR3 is TGTGCCAGCAGCCAAGCTAACACAGATACGCAGTATTTT. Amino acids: CASSQANTDTQYF.

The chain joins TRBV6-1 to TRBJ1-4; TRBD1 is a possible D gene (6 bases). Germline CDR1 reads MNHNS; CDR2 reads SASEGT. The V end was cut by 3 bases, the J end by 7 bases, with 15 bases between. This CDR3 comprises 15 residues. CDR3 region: CASSEQAGGSEKLFF. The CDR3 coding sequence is TGTGCCAGCAGTGAGCAGGCCGGGGGCAGTGAAAAACTGTTTTTT.

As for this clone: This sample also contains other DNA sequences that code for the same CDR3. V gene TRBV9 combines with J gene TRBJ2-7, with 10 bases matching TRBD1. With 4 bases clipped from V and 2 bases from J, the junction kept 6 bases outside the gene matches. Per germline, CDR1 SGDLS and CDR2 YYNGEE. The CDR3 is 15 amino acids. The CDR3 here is CASSRGTGETYEQYF. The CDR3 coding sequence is TGTGCCAGCAGCCGAGGGACAGGGGAAACCTACGAGCAGTACTTC.

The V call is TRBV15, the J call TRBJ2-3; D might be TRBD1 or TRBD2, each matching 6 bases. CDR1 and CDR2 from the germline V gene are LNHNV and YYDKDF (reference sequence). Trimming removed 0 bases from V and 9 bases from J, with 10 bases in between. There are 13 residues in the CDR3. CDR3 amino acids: CATSRDRGETQYF. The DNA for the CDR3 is TGTGCCACCAGCAGAGATAGGGGGGAGACGCAGTATTTT.

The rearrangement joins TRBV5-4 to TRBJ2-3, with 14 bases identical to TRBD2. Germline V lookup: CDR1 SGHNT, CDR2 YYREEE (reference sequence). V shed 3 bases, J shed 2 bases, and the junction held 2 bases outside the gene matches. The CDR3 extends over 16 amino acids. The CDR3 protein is CASSWTSGGYTDTQYF. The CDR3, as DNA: TGTGCCAGCAGCTGGACTAGCGGGGGGTACACAGATACGCAGTATTTT.

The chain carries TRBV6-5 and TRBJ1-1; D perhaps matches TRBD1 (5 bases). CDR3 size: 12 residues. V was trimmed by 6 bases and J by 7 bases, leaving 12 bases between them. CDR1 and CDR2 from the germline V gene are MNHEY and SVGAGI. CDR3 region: CASSRGHLEAFF. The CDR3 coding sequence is TGTGCCAGCAGCCGAGGACACCTTGAAGCTTTCTTT.

CDR3 in amino acids: CASSVTGGITGELFF. The CDR3 DNA follows: TGTGCCAGTAGTGTTACAGGGGGAATCACCGGGGAGCTGTTTTTT. The gene calls are TRBV19 and TRBJ2-2; 8 bases align to TRBD1. The V gene end was trimmed by 5 bases and the J gene end by 4 bases; junction bases not matched to a gene: 6. Germline V gene sequence: CDR1 LNHDA, CDR2 SQIVND (reference sequence). The CDR3 spans 15 residues. Full variable domain (rest looked up from reference TRBV19 and TRBJ2-2): DGGITQSPKYLFRKEGQNVTLSCEQNLNHDAMYWYRQDPGQGLRLIYYSQIVNDFQKGDIAEGYSVSREKKESFPLTVTSAQKNPTAFYLCASSVTGGITGELFFGEGSRLTVL.

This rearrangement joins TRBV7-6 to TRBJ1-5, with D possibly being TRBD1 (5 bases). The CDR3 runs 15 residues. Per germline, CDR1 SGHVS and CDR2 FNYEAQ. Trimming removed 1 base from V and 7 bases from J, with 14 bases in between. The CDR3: CASSLDGGVRQPQHF. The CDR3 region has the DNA TGTGCCAGCAGCTTAGATGGGGGGGTTCGCCAGCCCCAGCATTTT.

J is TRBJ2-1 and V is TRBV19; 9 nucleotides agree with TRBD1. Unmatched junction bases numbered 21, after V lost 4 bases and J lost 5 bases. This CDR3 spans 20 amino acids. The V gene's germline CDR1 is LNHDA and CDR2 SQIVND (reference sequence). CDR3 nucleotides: TGTGCCAGTAGTAGTGGTGGGACAGGGAGAGTTATAGAAAGGGACAATGAGCAGTTCTTC. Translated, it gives CASSSGGTGRVIERDNEQFF.

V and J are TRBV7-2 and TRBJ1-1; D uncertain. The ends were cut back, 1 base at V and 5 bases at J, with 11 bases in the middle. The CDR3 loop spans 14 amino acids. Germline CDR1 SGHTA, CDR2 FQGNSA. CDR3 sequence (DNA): TGTGCCAGCAGCTTAGGGGGTTCGGCGACTGAAGCTTTCTTT. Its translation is CASSLGGSATEAFF.

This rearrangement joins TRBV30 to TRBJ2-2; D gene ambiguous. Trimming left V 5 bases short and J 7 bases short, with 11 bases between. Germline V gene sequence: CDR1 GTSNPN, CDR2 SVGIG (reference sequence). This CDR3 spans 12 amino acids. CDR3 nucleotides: TGTGCCTGGTCCGGGCATGGCGGGGAGCTGTTTTTT. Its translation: CAWSGHGGELFF.

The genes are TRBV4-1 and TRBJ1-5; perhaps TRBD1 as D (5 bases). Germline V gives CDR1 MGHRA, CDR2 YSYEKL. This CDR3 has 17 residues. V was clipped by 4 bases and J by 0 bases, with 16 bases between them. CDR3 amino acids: CASSPSGAVDSNQPQHF. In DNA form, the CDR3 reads TGCGCCAGCAGCCCGAGCGGGGCGGTTGATAGCAATCAGCCCCAGCATTTT.

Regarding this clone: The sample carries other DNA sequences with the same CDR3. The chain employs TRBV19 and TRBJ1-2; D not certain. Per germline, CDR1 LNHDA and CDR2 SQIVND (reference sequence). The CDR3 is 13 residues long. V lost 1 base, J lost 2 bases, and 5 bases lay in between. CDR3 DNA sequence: TGTGCCAGTAGTATAGGAGGAAACTATGGCTACACCTTC. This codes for CASSIGGNYGYTF.

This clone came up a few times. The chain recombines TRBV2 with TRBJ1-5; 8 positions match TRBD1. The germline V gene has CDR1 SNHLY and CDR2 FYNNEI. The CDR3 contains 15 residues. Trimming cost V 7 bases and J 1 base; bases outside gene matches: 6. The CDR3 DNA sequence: TGTGCCAGCAAAGGACAGGGAGGGAGCAATCAGCCCCAGCATTTT. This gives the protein CASKGQGGSNQPQHF.

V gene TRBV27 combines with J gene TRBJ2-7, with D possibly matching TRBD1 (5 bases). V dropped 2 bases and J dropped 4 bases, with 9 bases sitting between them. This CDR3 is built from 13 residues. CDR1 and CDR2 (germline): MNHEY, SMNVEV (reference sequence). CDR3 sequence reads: CASSLNRHYEQYF. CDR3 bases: TGTGCCAGCAGTTTAAACAGGCATTACGAGCAGTACTTC.

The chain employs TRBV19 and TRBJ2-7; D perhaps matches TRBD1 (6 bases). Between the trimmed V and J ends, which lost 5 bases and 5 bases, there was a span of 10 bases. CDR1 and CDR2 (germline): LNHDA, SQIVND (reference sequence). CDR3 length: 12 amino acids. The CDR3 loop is CASSAYRDEQYF. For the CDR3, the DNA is TGTGCCAGTAGTGCTTACAGGGACGAGCAGTACTTC.

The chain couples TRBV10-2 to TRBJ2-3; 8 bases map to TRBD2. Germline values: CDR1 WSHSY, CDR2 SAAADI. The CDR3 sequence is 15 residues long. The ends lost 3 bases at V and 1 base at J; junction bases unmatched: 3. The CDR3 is CASSEVGGGTDTQYF. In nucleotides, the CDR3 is TGCGCCAGCAGTGAAGTCGGGGGGGGCACAGATACGCAGTATTTT.

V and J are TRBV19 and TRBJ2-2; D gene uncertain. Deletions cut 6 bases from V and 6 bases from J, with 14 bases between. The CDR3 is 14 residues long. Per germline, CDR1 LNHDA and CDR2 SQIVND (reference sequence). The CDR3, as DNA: TGTGCCAGTAGCCTCGATGAAATGCCCGGGGAGCTGTTTTTT. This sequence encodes CASSLDEMPGELFF.

CDR3 residues: CASSEGPGAETQYF. CDR3 nucleotides: TGCGCCAGCAGTGAGGGTCCAGGGGCGGAGACCCAGTACTTC. The chain recombines TRBV10-1 with TRBJ2-5, with D perhaps TRBD1 (6 bases). Germline V lookup: CDR1 WNHNN, CDR2 SYGVQD (reference sequence). V shed 2 bases and J shed 5 bases, with 12 bases lying between them. The CDR3 sequence is 14 residues long.

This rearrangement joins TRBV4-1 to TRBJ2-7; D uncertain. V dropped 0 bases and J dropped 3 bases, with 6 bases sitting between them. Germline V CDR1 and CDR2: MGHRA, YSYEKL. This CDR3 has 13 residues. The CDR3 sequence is CASSQDRDYEQYV. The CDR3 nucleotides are TGCGCCAGCAGCCAAGACAGAGACTACGAGCAGTACGTC.